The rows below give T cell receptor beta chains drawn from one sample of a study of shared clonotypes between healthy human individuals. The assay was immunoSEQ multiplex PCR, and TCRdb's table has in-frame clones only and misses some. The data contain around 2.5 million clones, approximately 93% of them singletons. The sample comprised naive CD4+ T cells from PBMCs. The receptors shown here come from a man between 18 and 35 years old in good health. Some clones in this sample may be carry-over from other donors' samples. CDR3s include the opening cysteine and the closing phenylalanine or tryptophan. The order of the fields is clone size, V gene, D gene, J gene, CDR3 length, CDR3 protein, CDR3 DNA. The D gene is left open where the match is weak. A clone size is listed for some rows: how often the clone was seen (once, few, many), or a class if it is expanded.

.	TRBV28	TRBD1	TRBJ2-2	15	CASSSGQMNAGELFF	TGTGCCAGCAGTTCGGGACAGATGAACGCCGGGGAGCTGTTTTTT
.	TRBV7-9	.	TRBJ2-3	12	CASSFSEDTQYF	TGTGCCAGCAGCTTTAGTGAAGATACGCAGTATTTT
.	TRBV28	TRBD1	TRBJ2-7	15	CASSPLPTGEAEQYF	TGTGCCAGCAGTCCCCTCCCGACAGGGGAGGCTGAGCAGTACTTC
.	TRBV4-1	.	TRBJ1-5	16	CASSQGNTGSNQPQHF	TGCGCCAGCAGCCAAGGAAACACAGGGAGCAATCAGCCCCAGCATTTT
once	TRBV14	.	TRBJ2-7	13	CASSRAGHYEQYF	TGTGCCAGCAGCCGGGCAGGCCACTACGAGCAGTACTTC
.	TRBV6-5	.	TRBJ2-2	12	CASGPNTGELFF	TGTGCCAGCGGGCCTAACACCGGGGAGCTGTTTTTT
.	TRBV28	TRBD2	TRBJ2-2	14	CASSTLAGAGELFF	TGTGCCAGCAGTACACTAGCGGGAGCCGGGGAGCTGTTTTTT
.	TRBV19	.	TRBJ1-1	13	CASTRHGYTEAFF	TGTGCCAGTACCCGGCACGGGTACACTGAAGCTTTCTTT
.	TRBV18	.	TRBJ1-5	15	CASSPDGLGNQPQHF	TGTGCCAGCTCCCCCGACGGCCTGGGCAATCAGCCCCAGCATTTT
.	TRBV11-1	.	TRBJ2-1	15	CASSPSRGSYNEQFF	TGTGCCAGCAGCCCGAGTAGGGGTTCCTACAATGAGCAGTTCTTC
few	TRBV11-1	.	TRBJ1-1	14	CASSAQGMVTEAFF	TGTGCCAGCAGCGCACAGGGAATGGTGACTGAAGCTTTCTTT
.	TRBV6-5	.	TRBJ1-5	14	CASSYSDGNQPQHF	TGTGCCAGCAGTTACTCGGATGGGAATCAGCCCCAGCATTTT
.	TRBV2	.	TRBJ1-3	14	CASSGQLSGNTIYF	TGTGCCAGCAGTGGGCAGCTCTCTGGAAACACCATATATTTT
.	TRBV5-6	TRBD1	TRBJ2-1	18	CASIKVTGGGSSYNEQFF	TGTGCCAGCATCAAGGTGACAGGGGGTGGTAGCTCCTACAATGAGCAGTTCTTC
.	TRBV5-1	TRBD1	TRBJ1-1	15	CASSFTGATTAEAFF	TGCGCCAGCAGCTTTACAGGGGCGACTACTGCTGAAGCTTTCTTT